The 22 T cell receptor beta chains presented below share a single source sample, sequenced in a study of T cell responses to AZD1222 COVID-19 vaccine (dated by TCRdb to the early 2020s). Per the publication, the time point label means: about 28 days (+/-7) after the second vaccine dose. Receptor amplification or capture employed the immunoSEQ multiplex PCR assay. As stored in TCRdb, this immuneACCESS dataset retains in-frame rearrangements with V and J assigned. A fraction of the clones does not appear; measured against another copy, unresolved V genes explain less than half of the discrepancy, and the remainder lacks a known reason. Counted in this sample were around 130,000 clones; roughly nine tenths of them appeared once. Roughly 8.9% of the sample is taken by the ten largest. Specimen: peripheral blood, collected 28 days after the second AZD1222 dose. The origin of the receptors is an adult who received the AZD1222 COVID-19 vaccine.

This clone was seen once. V gene TRBV2 combines with J gene TRBJ1-1; no firm D call. In germline, CDR1 is SNHLY, CDR2 FYNNEI. This CDR3 has 12 amino acids. Between the trimmed V and J ends, which lost 6 bases and 4 bases, there was a span of 9 bases. This chain's CDR3 is CASRGGSTEAFF. For the CDR3, the DNA is TGTGCCAGCAGGGGCGGGAGCACTGAAGCTTTCTTT. The full variable domain, completed using reference TRBV2 and TRBJ1-1, is EPEVTQTPSHQVTQMGQEVILRCVPISNHLYFYWYRQILGQKVEFLVSFYNNEISEKSEIFDDQFSVERPDGSNFTLKIRSTKLEDSAMYFCASRGGSTEAFFGQGTRLTVV.

The chain combines TRBV6-4 with TRBJ2-3, with D perhaps matching TRBD2 (5 bases). Germline V CDR1 and CDR2: MRHNA, SNTAGT. The CDR3 is 15 residues long. CDR3 in amino acids: CAAEKSTPSTDTQYF. CDR3 DNA sequence: TGTGCAGCGGAGAAATCGACACCTAGCACAGATACGCAGTATTTT.

V is TRBV15 and J is TRBJ1-2; possible D gene TRBD1, 5 bases. This CDR3 region has 14 residues. V lost 3 bases and J 2 bases, leaving 10 bases between the germline ends. Germline lookup yields CDR1 LNHNV and CDR2 YYDKDF (reference sequence). CDR3 nucleotides: TGTGCCACCAGCAGGGACACCCAAAACTATGGCTACACCTTC. It is translated as CATSRDTQNYGYTF.

The chain has TRBV7-9 and TRBJ1-5; possibly TRBD1 for D (6 bases). Germline V CDR1 and CDR2: SEHNR, FQNEAQ (reference sequence). Trimming stripped 4 bases from V and 6 bases from J, with 7 bases between. This CDR3 spans 12 amino acids. The CDR3 sequence: CASSSGVQPQHF. DNA of the CDR3: TGTGCCAGCAGCTCAGGGGTTCAGCCCCAGCATTTT. The full variable domain, its missing parts supplied by reference TRBV7-9 and TRBJ1-5, is DTGVSQNPRHKITKRGQNVTFRCDPISEHNRLYWYRQTLGQGPEFLTYFQNEAQLEKSRLLSDRFSAERPKGSFSTLEIQRTEQGDSAMYLCASSSGVQPQHFGDGTRLSIL.

V and J are TRBV30 and TRBJ2-3; TRBD2 is a possible D gene (5 bases). Germline CDR1 reads GTSNPN; CDR2 reads SVGIG (reference sequence). The CDR3 sequence is 12 residues long. Trimming pared 4 bases from V and 1 base from J, leaving 6 bases between. The CDR3 coding sequence is TGTGCCTGGAATAGCGGCACAGATACGCAGTATTTT. Translation: CAWNSGTDTQYF.

The chain couples TRBV2 to TRBJ2-5; TRBD2 matches 8 bases. Germline V lookup: CDR1 SNHLY, CDR2 FYNNEI. CDR3 length: 14 residues. V was clipped by 5 bases and J by 5 bases; unmatched bases: 7. CDR3 in DNA: TGTGCCAGCAGTCCAAGCGGGAGAGGGGAGACCCAGTACTTC. Protein: CASSPSGRGETQYF.

The chain uses TRBV6-5 and TRBJ2-1; D might be TRBD2 (6 bases). V gave up 2 bases and J gave up 9 bases, with 17 bases separating them. Germline V gives CDR1 MNHEY, CDR2 SVGAGI. This CDR3 has 15 residues. The CDR3 DNA sequence: TGTGCCAGCAGTTACGGCGGGACCCGCATGACTGAGCAGTTCTTC. Amino acids: CASSYGGTRMTEQFF.

This clone was recorded a few times. This chain uses TRBV7-9 with TRBJ1-1; D uncertain. The CDR3 runs to 15 residues. V gave up 2 bases and J gave up 11 bases, with 21 bases separating them. The germline CDR1 and CDR2 sequences are SEHNR and FQNEAQ (reference sequence). This chain's CDR3 is CASSLRARGMGSAFF. CDR3 DNA: TGTGCCAGCAGCTTAAGAGCGCGGGGAATGGGGTCGGCTTTCTTT.

This CDR3 reads CASSYPGGVNEQFF. CDR3 coding DNA: TGTGCCAGCAGTTACCCCGGGGGGGTCAATGAGCAGTTCTTC. The chain joins TRBV6-6 to TRBJ2-1; 8 bases are a match to TRBD2. CDR1 is MNHNY, CDR2 SVGAGI, per germline (reference sequence). The CDR3 consists of 14 residues. The V gene end was trimmed by 2 bases and the J gene end by 6 bases; junction bases not matched to a gene: 3.

J is TRBJ2-5 and V is TRBV7-8; D possibly corresponds to TRBD1 (6 bases). Deletions cut 8 bases from V and 1 base from J, with 14 bases between. The CDR3 totals 14 residues. Germline CDR1 reads SGHVS; CDR2 reads FQNEAQ. CDR3 sequence reads: CASGYRVLQETQYF. The DNA of the CDR3 is TGTGCCAGCGGCTACAGGGTTCTCCAAGAGACCCAGTACTTC.

V is TRBV4-3 and J is TRBJ1-2; a weak D match, TRBD1 (6 bases). Germline CDR1 reads LGHNA; CDR2 reads YSLEER. V was shortened by 0 bases and J by 4 bases, with 9 bases between the two germline ends. This CDR3 has 14 amino acids. The CDR3 DNA reads TGCGCCAGCAGCCAAGATCGGACAGCCTATGGCTACACCTTC. Its translation is CASSQDRTAYGYTF.

Comments on this clone: A junction end diverges from the germline sequence, so it may reflect a read error. V gene TRBV29-1 combines with J gene TRBJ2-5, with TRBD2 identical over 7 bases. This CDR3 is built from 12 residues. CDR1 SQVTM and CDR2 ANQGSEA come from the germline V gene. The CDR3 loop is CGGGGLGETQYF. The DNA of the CDR3 is TGTGGGGGGGGTGGTTTAGGTGAGACCCAGTACTTC.

The rearrangement uses TRBV6-1 and TRBJ1-5; TRBD1 matches 10 bases. The CDR3 loop spans 19 amino acids. Germline V gene sequence: CDR1 MNHNS, CDR2 SASEGT. Trimming took 3 bases from V and 2 from J; bases not matched to a gene: 13. The CDR3 region has the DNA TGTGCCAGCAGTGACCCCCGACAGGGGGCCAAAACTGGCAATCAGCCCCAGCATTTT. This codes for CASSDPRQGAKTGNQPQHF.

V usage is TRBV18 and J usage is TRBJ1-1; the D is unclear. V gave up 2 bases and J gave up 4 bases, with 11 bases separating them. The CDR3 runs to 14 residues. From germline, CDR1 is KGHSH and CDR2 LQKENI. In DNA, the CDR3 is TGTGCCAGCTCACCAGGTTGGGGTGGCACTGAAGCTTTCTTT. Translation gives CASSPGWGGTEAFF.

The rearrangement joins TRBV7-9 to TRBJ2-7, with 9 bases lining up with TRBD1. The CDR3 has 13 amino acids. The germline V gene has CDR1 SEHNR and CDR2 FQNEAQ (reference sequence). Trimming cost V 5 bases and J 9 bases; bases outside gene matches: 8. The CDR3 loop is CASSPTWTGAQYF. In DNA, the CDR3 is TGTGCCAGCAGCCCGACTTGGACAGGGGCGCAGTACTTC.

The chain combines TRBV7-9 with TRBJ1-1, with D possibly TRBD1 on 5 matching bases. Trimming removed 2 bases from V and 13 bases from J, with 14 bases in between. The CDR3 totals 12 residues. CDR1 is SEHNR, CDR2 FQNEAQ, per germline (reference sequence). The CDR3 reads CASSLSSGGVFF. The DNA for the CDR3 is TGTGCCAGCAGCTTATCGTCGGGGGGTGTTTTCTTT.

J is TRBJ1-1 and V is TRBV7-9; D perhaps matches TRBD1 (6 bases). This CDR3 is built from 13 residues. Germline V CDR1 and CDR2: SEHNR, FQNEAQ (reference sequence). The V end was cut by 5 bases, the J end by 4 bases, with 11 bases between. This CDR3 reads CASSGTGSTEAFF. CDR3 bases: TGTGCCAGCAGCGGCACAGGGAGCACTGAAGCTTTCTTT.

The chain couples TRBV20-1 to TRBJ2-7, with D hard to call. V lost 6 bases and J lost 3, with 9 bases in between. CDR3 size: 11 residues. Germline V lookup: CDR1 DFQATT, CDR2 SNEGSKA (reference sequence). CDR3 nucleotides: TGCAGTGCCCGCTATGTCTACGAGCAGTACTTC. Amino acid sequence: CSARYVYEQYF.

The chain employs TRBV29-1 and TRBJ2-5, with D possibly being TRBD2 (5 bases). The V gene's germline CDR1 is SQVTM and CDR2 ANQGSEA. Trimming shortened V by 7 bases and J by 5 bases, and 14 bases separated the two germline ends. The CDR3 runs to 12 residues. CDR3 protein: CSALEERETQYF. The CDR3 nucleotides are TGCAGCGCCCTGGAGGAGAGGGAGACCCAGTACTTC.

The gene calls are TRBV18 and TRBJ1-3; weak D call: TRBD1 (6 bases). Trimming removed 3 bases at V and 2 bases at J, with 11 bases between. Germline V CDR1 and CDR2: KGHSH, LQKENI. The CDR3 is 15 residues long. The CDR3 loop reads CASSPGTWAGNTIYF. DNA for the CDR3: TGTGCCAGCTCACCTGGGACATGGGCTGGAAACACCATATATTTT.

The chain recombines TRBV6-2 or TRBV6-3 with TRBJ2-5, with D maybe TRBD1 (5 bases). The CDR3 is 14 amino acids. Trimming removed 2 bases from V and 5 bases from J, with 12 bases in between. CDR1 and CDR2 (germline): MNHEY, SVGEGT. CDR3 sequence: CASSYGVRAETQYF. As DNA, the CDR3 is TGTGCCAGCAGTTACGGGGTCAGGGCCGAGACCCAGTACTTC.

The chain combines TRBV18 with TRBJ1-6; the match to TRBD1 covers 7 bases. V lost 4 bases to trimming and J lost 6 bases; unmatched junction nucleotides: 6. The CDR3 length is 15 residues. Germline V gives CDR1 KGHSH, CDR2 LQKENI. The CDR3 here is CASSQTGEFNSPLHF. DNA for the CDR3: TGTGCCAGCTCACAAACAGGGGAGTTTAATTCACCCCTCCACTTT.